The 12 T cell receptor beta chains below all came from one sample that was sequenced in a study of T cells in localized non-small cell lung cancer. Sequencing used immunoSEQ multiplex PCR; TCRdb keeps in-frame clones, though not all of them. The sample lists roughly 64,000 clones, about four fifths occurring once. Sequences were derived from PBMCs, sampled before any cancer treatment. These TCRs come from a man between 40 and 69 years old with stage II lung adenocarcinoma.

As for this clone: At one of its ends the junction is not consistent with the germline gene, which may arise from a read error. The chain is built from TRBV7-7 and TRBJ2-5; possibly TRBD1 or TRBD2 for D (5 bases each). CDR1 and CDR2 from the germline V gene are SSHAT and FNYEAQ (reference sequence). The CDR3 totals 14 residues. The CDR3 DNA sequence: TGTGCTAGCAGCTTAGAGGGGCTAGTAGAGACCCAGTACTTC. Translating it yields CASSLEGLVETQYF.

The V and J genes are TRBV10-3 and TRBJ2-1; a possible D gene is TRBD1 (7 bases). The germline V gene encodes CDR1 ENHRY and CDR2 SYGVKD. The CDR3 runs 15 residues. V gave up 6 bases and J gave up 0 bases, with 12 bases separating them. The CDR3 DNA follows: TGTGCCATCAGGGGGGGACAGAGCTCCTACAATGAGCAGTTCTTC. Translating it yields CAIRGGQSSYNEQFF.

The chain is built from TRBV10-1 and TRBJ2-7, with D possibly being TRBD1 (5 bases). The V gene's germline CDR1 is WNHNN and CDR2 SYGVQD (reference sequence). This CDR3 region has 11 residues. Trimming took 9 bases from V and 2 from J, leaving 8 bases between them. DNA of the CDR3: TGCGCCAGGTTGACAGCCTACGAGCAGTACTTC. Residues: CARLTAYEQYF.

The CDR3 spells CASSKTGTGGQETQYF. In nucleotides, the CDR3 is TGTGCCAGTAGTAAAACCGGGACAGGGGGCCAAGAGACCCAGTACTTC. J is TRBJ2-5 and V is TRBV19, with 11 bases fitting TRBD1. Germline V gives CDR1 LNHDA, CDR2 SQIVND (reference sequence). J lost 1 base, V lost 4 bases, and 5 bases had no gene match. CDR3 length: 16 amino acids.

The chain combines TRBV19 with TRBJ1-2; D not certain. The germline CDR1 and CDR2 sequences are LNHDA and SQIVND (reference sequence). The V and J ends lost 2 bases and 4 bases respectively, with 5 bases between them. CDR3 size: 12 residues. Written as DNA, the CDR3 is TGTGCCAGTAGTATAAGTGGCTATGGCTACACCTTC. Translated, it gives CASSISGYGYTF.

This chain joins TRBV9 and TRBJ1-1; D remains unclear. The CDR3 covers 16 residues. CDR1 and CDR2 (germline): SGDLS, YYNGEE. Trimming pared 0 bases from V and 1 base from J, leaving 13 bases between. The CDR3 loop reads CASSVDTTARNTEAFF. CDR3 coding DNA: TGTGCCAGCAGCGTAGACACAACAGCGCGGAACACTGAAGCTTTCTTT.

The chain uses TRBV9 and TRBJ2-7; D gene unclear. Deletions cut 4 bases from V and 5 bases from J, with 22 bases between. Germline loops: CDR1 SGDLS, CDR2 YYNGEE. CDR3 length: 16 residues. CDR3 region: CASSPGPGGRGHEQYF. The CDR3 DNA is TGTGCCAGCAGCCCTGGCCCCGGTGGCCGAGGACACGAGCAGTACTTC.

J is TRBJ1-1 and V is TRBV19; no firm D call. CDR3 length equals 14 residues. CDR1 is LNHDA and CDR2 is SQIVND in the germline V gene (reference sequence). V gave up 5 bases and J gave up 4 bases, with 14 bases separating them. The CDR3 nucleotides read TGTGCCAGTAGTTCGCACGGTGTCGGCACTGAAGCTTTCTTT. It yields the protein CASSSHGVGTEAFF.

The gene calls are TRBV20-1 and TRBJ1-1; no firm D call. The CDR3 is made up of 11 amino acids. Trimming stripped 5 bases from V and 0 bases from J, with 4 bases between. Germline V gives CDR1 DFQATT, CDR2 SNEGSKA (reference sequence). This CDR3 is CSAWVNTEAFF. The CDR3 nucleotides are TGCAGTGCTTGGGTGAACACTGAAGCTTTCTTT.

This clone was counted between two and nine times. V and J are TRBV18 and TRBJ1-2; D is uncertain. Germline V gene lookup returns CDR1 KGHSH and CDR2 LQKENI. CDR3 length: 14 residues. Trimming stripped 2 bases from V and 2 bases from J, with 9 bases between. The CDR3 loop reads CASSPSVGNYGYTF. CDR3 nucleotides: TGTGCCAGCTCACCATCAGTGGGGAACTATGGCTACACCTTC.

V usage is TRBV25-1 and J usage is TRBJ2-1; 9 bases match TRBD1. With 5 bases clipped from V and 1 base from J, the junction kept 9 bases outside the gene matches. This CDR3 spans 17 amino acids. Germline CDR1 reads MGHDK; CDR2 reads SYGVNS. This CDR3 is CASSPIPGQGSYNEQFF. Here the CDR3 DNA reads TGTGCCAGCAGTCCTATTCCGGGACAGGGATCCTACAATGAGCAGTTCTTC.

The rearrangement links TRBV6-1 to TRBJ2-3; 7 bases align to TRBD2. Germline loops: CDR1 MNHNS, CDR2 SASEGT. Trimming cost V 6 bases and J 3 bases; bases outside gene matches: 3. This CDR3 region has 13 residues. The CDR3 spells CASSAGDTDTQYF. CDR3 in DNA: TGTGCCAGCAGCGCGGGAGATACAGATACGCAGTATTTT.